This section outlines one T cell receptor beta chain sequence together with its context. What it recognizes is unknown. TCRdb reprocessed the 5' RACE reads; each CDR3 protein has one entry and no DNA is given. The specimen's table records approximately 150,000 distinct CDR3 sequences. This entry comes from a study of monozygotic twins with inflammatory bowel disease. Study results and limitations: Sharing of clonotypes with others was lower in IBD patients than in healthy twins, and this was especially so with disease activity.

This CDR3 is built from 15 residues. Germline CDR1 SEHNR, CDR2 FQNEAQ (reference sequence). Sequencing was carried out using blood. The sequence was obtained from a human donor with ulcerative colitis or Crohn's disease, or a healthy co-twin of an affected twin (not recorded which). The chain has TRBV7-9 and TRBJ2-3; the TRBD1 assignment by TCRdb is unverifiable without DNA. The chain's CDR3 is CASSLIGEDPDTQYF.